A selection of T cell receptor beta chains follows, all from one sample in a study of beta chain features in type 1 diabetes. The protocol was immunoSEQ multiplex PCR, while the TCRdb copy is restricted to in-frame clones and leaves out a portion. The sample lists 120,000 to 150,000 clones; roughly 10% were seen once. Source material: naive CD4+ T cells from blood. The source is a man younger than 35 in good health. Both conserved end residues are trimmed from each CDR3. A D gene is named only where the DNA matches it firmly.

v_gene: TRBV4-2; d_gene: .; CDR3aa: ASSQRGYEQY
v_gene: TRBV19; d_gene: .; CDR3aa: ASTGSDILNYGYT
v_gene: TRBV20-1; d_gene: .; CDR3aa: SAPRGYEQY
v_gene: TRBV19; d_gene: .; CDR3aa: ASKPGLDGNEQF
v_gene: TRBV6-5; d_gene: TRBD2; CDR3aa: ASRFGRAYEQY
v_gene: TRBV6-6; d_gene: TRBD2; CDR3aa: ASKLLVTSGETQY
v_gene: TRBV5-1; d_gene: TRBD1; CDR3aa: ASSVQGALGEQY
v_gene: TRBV5-6; d_gene: TRBD1; CDR3aa: ASSPGQFNSPLH
v_gene: TRBV9; d_gene: TRBD2; CDR3aa: ASSVGAGGTDTQY
v_gene: TRBV29-1; d_gene: .; CDR3aa: SVAGTHTDTQY
v_gene: TRBV7-2; d_gene: TRBD1; CDR3aa: ASSWTGGLMKGGELF
v_gene: TRBV5-1; d_gene: .; CDR3aa: ASSLEPGSNQPQH
v_gene: TRBV9; d_gene: .; CDR3aa: ASSVGLAVTYGYT
v_gene: TRBV29-1; d_gene: .; CDR3aa: SVSTDRSQPQH
v_gene: TRBV5-6; d_gene: TRBD2; CDR3aa: ASSPGTSGSTDTQY
v_gene: TRBV7-8; d_gene: .; CDR3aa: ASSLDRNTGELF
v_gene: TRBV5-5; d_gene: .; CDR3aa: ASRLLSSGNTIY
v_gene: TRBV9; d_gene: .; CDR3aa: ASSWTDSNQPQH
v_gene: TRBV11-2; d_gene: .; CDR3aa: ASSLDLETGELF
v_gene: TRBV4-2; d_gene: TRBD1; CDR3aa: ASRRETGSTYEQY
v_gene: TRBV6-6; d_gene: .; CDR3aa: ASSDWGTNQPQH
v_gene: TRBV18; d_gene: TRBD1; CDR3aa: ASSPTGQGSNQPQH
v_gene: TRBV29-1; d_gene: TRBD1; CDR3aa: SVGWTGGYGYT
v_gene: TRBV19; d_gene: .; CDR3aa: ASSTRNTGSGETQY
v_gene: TRBV19; d_gene: .; CDR3aa: ASSIKSESYNEQF
v_gene: TRBV6-5; d_gene: TRBD1; CDR3aa: ASSPGGQGGGYT
v_gene: TRBV4-2; d_gene: TRBD2; CDR3aa: ASSQDASGGADTQY
v_gene: TRBV7-9; d_gene: .; CDR3aa: ASRPELGSNSPLH
v_gene: TRBV5-1; d_gene: .; CDR3aa: ASTWADHMNTEAF
v_gene: TRBV7-8; d_gene: .; CDR3aa: ASSLAWSQAVQPQH
v_gene: TRBV7-9; d_gene: .; CDR3aa: ASSSSEGGGEKLF
v_gene: TRBV28; d_gene: .; CDR3aa: ASSLWMTGGGGQPQH
v_gene: TRBV6-4; d_gene: .; CDR3aa: ASRESPGRGGYT
v_gene: TRBV5-5; d_gene: .; CDR3aa: ASSLAARGIEGYT
v_gene: TRBV28; d_gene: TRBD1; CDR3aa: ASSWTGVKDEQY
v_gene: TRBV25-1; d_gene: TRBD2; CDR3aa: ASSGSPSGDSNEQF
v_gene: TRBV5-6; d_gene: .; CDR3aa: ASSLEVRGSTDTQY
v_gene: TRBV30; d_gene: TRBD1; CDR3aa: AWSRQGAREKLF
v_gene: TRBV5-4; d_gene: TRBD2; CDR3aa: ASSEGTSGRYYEQY
v_gene: TRBV11-2; d_gene: .; CDR3aa: ASSIRGNEQF
v_gene: TRBV14; d_gene: .; CDR3aa: ASSQGGSVYNEQF
v_gene: TRBV30; d_gene: TRBD2; CDR3aa: AWSMRERNEQF
v_gene: TRBV7-9; d_gene: .; CDR3aa: ASSLVQQNTEAF
v_gene: TRBV13; d_gene: TRBD2; CDR3aa: ASSYTGTSGYNEQF
v_gene: TRBV13; d_gene: .; CDR3aa: ATDRRGRETQY
v_gene: TRBV28; d_gene: TRBD2; CDR3aa: ASSGGGAYNEQF
v_gene: TRBV7-2; d_gene: .; CDR3aa: ASNHREGANVLT
v_gene: TRBV5-1; d_gene: TRBD1; CDR3aa: ASSLGDRGNYGYT
v_gene: TRBV7-2; d_gene: .; CDR3aa: ASSLIPGTSYEQY
v_gene: TRBV30; d_gene: .; CDR3aa: AWSPGSGYT
v_gene: TRBV9; d_gene: .; CDR3aa: ASSAGNRQETQY
v_gene: TRBV7-9; d_gene: .; CDR3aa: ASSLWTNSYNEQF
v_gene: TRBV11-2; d_gene: .; CDR3aa: ASSLAGVGELF
v_gene: TRBV7-2; d_gene: TRBD1; CDR3aa: ASSFTGGNQPQH
v_gene: TRBV25-1; d_gene: TRBD1; CDR3aa: ASSQDRPGGYGYT